The 8 T cell receptor beta chains below were found in one sample sequenced in a study of cytomegalovirus exposure and HLA in healthy donors. The PCR had 60 Vbeta and 13 Jbeta primers. Profiled with immunoSEQ multiplex PCR; TCRdb holds only in-frame clones, not every one. The sample records about 160,000 clones, about two thirds being singletons. Source material: PBMCs. Receptors were obtained from a woman aged 25 to 39 in good health and CMV-seronegative.

The J gene is TRBJ1-5, the V gene TRBV28; no firm D call. Germline V CDR1 and CDR2: MDHEN, SYDVKM. The CDR3 covers 14 residues. V shed 2 bases and J shed 3 bases, with 8 bases lying between them. The CDR3 loop is CASSLQNYNQPQHF. DNA of the CDR3: TGTGCCAGCAGTTTACAGAACTACAATCAGCCCCAGCATTTT. The variable domain in full, completed from reference TRBV28 and TRBJ1-5, reads DVKVTQSSRYLVKRTGEKVFLECVQDMDHENMFWYRQDPGLGLRLIYFSYDVKMKEKGDIPEGYSVSREKKERFSLILESASTNQTSMYLCASSLQNYNQPQHFGDGTRLSIL.

The chain carries TRBV14 and TRBJ1-2, with 9 bases matching TRBD1. Per germline, CDR1 SGHDN and CDR2 FVKESK. J lost 0 bases, V lost 3 bases, and 2 bases had no gene match. This CDR3 is built from 15 residues. The CDR3 DNA follows: TGTGCCAGCAGCCACTGGGACAGGGCTAACTATGGCTACACCTTC. Residues: CASSHWDRANYGYTF. The full variable domain, completed using reference TRBV14 and TRBJ1-2, is EAGVTQFPSHSVIEKGQTVTLRCDPISGHDNLYWYRRVMGKEIKFLLHFVKESKQDESGMPNNRFLAERTGGTYSTLKVQPAELEDSGVYFCASSHWDRANYGYTFGSGTRLTVV.

The gene calls are TRBV7-9 and TRBJ1-2, with 8 bases identical to TRBD1. Germline loops: CDR1 SEHNR, CDR2 FQNEAQ (reference sequence). After removal of 5 bases from V and 7 bases from J, the junction contained 6 bases not matched to a gene. The CDR3 runs 13 residues. CDR3: CASSLGQGSGYTF. In nucleotides, the CDR3 is TGTGCCAGCAGCCTTGGACAGGGCTCTGGCTACACCTTC. The full variable domain, rest sourced from reference TRBV7-9 and TRBJ1-2, is DTGVSQNPRHKITKRGQNVTFRCDPISEHNRLYWYRQTLGQGPEFLTYFQNEAQLEKSRLLSDRFSAERPKGSFSTLEIQRTEQGDSAMYLCASSLGQGSGYTFGSGTRLTVV.

V usage is TRBV5-1 and J usage is TRBJ2-3, with D perhaps TRBD1 (5 bases). Germline V gene lookup returns CDR1 SGHRS and CDR2 YFSETQ. This CDR3 contains 19 residues. V gave up 1 base and J gave up 0 bases, with 21 bases separating them. CDR3 amino acids: CASSLLQAPTPFSTDTQYF. DNA of the CDR3: TGCGCCAGCAGCTTGCTACAGGCACCAACCCCCTTTAGCACAGATACGCAGTATTTT. Supplemented by reference TRBV5-1 and TRBJ2-3, the full variable domain reads KAGVTQTPRYLIKTRGQQVTLSCSPISGHRSVSWYQQTPGQGLQFLFEYFSETQRNKGNFPGRFSGRQFSNSRSEMNVSTLELGDSALYLCASSLLQAPTPFSTDTQYFGPGTRLTVL.

The rearrangement joins TRBV5-4 to TRBJ1-6; no reliable D call. The germline V gene has CDR1 SGHNT and CDR2 YYREEE (reference sequence). The CDR3 has 12 amino acids. Trimming stripped 4 bases from V and 7 bases from J, with 6 bases between. The CDR3 here is CASSILNSPLHF. CDR3 nucleotides: TGTGCCAGCAGCATCTTGAATTCACCCCTCCACTTT.

The rearrangement links TRBV18 to TRBJ2-7; 7 bases match TRBD1. V was pared by 3 bases and J by 4 bases, with 6 bases of the junction left unmatched. The CDR3 totals 14 residues. The V gene's germline CDR1 is KGHSH and CDR2 LQKENI. The CDR3 DNA follows: TGTGCCAGCTCACCTCCAGGGGGATATTACGAGCAGTACTTC. This codes for CASSPPGGYYEQYF.

The V call is TRBV4-2, the J call TRBJ1-2, with D tentatively TRBD1 (5 bases). The germline gives CDR1 LGHNA, CDR2 YNFKEQ. The CDR3 covers 13 residues. The V gene lost 2 bases and the J gene lost 8 bases, with 12 bases spanning the gap. The CDR3 reads CASSQPTDRGYTF. DNA for the CDR3: TGTGCCAGCAGCCAACCGACAGACCGCGGCTACACCTTC.

The J gene is TRBJ2-1, the V gene TRBV11-2; the match to TRBD2 covers 9 bases. V was clipped by 7 bases and J by 8 bases; unmatched bases: 15. Germline CDR1 is SGHAT and CDR2 is FQNNGV. This CDR3 contains 16 residues. CDR3 residues: CASTNSLAGWGYEQFF. The CDR3 DNA sequence: TGTGCCAGCACCAATAGCCTAGCGGGATGGGGTTATGAGCAGTTCTTC.